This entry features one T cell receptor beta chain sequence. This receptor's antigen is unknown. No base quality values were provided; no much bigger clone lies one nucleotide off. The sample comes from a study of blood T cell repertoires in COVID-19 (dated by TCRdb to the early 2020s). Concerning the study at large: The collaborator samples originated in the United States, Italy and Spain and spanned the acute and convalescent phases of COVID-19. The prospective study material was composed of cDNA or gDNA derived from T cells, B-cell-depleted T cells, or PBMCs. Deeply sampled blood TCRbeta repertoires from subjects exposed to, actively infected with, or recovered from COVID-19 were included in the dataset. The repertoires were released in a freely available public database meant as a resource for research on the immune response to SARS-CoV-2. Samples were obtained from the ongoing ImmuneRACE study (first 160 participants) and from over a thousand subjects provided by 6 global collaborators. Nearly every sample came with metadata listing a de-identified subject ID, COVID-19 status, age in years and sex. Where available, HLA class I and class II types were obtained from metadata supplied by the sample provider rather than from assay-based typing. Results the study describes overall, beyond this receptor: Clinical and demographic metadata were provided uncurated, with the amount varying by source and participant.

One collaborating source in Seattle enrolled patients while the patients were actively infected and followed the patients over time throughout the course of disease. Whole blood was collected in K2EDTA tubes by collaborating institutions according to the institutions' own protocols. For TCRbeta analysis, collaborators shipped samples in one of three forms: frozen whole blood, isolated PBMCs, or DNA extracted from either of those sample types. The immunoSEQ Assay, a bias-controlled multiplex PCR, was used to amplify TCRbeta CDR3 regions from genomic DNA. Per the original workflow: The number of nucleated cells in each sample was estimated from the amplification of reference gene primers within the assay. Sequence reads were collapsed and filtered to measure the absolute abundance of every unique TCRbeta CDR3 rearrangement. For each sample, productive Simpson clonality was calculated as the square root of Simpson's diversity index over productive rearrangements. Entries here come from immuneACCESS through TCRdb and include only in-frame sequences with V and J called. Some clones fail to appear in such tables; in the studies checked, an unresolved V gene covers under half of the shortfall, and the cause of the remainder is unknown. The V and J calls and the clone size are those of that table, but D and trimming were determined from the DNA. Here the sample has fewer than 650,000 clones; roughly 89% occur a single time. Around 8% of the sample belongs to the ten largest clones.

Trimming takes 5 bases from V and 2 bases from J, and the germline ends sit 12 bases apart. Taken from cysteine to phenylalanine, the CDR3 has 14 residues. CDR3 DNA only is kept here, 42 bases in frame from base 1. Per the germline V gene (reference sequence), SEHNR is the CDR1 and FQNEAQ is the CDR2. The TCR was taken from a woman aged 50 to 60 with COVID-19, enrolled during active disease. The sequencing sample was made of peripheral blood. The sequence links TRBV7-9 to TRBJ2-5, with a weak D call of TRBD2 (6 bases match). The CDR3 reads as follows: CASSRGTAQETQYF. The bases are TGTGCCAGCAGCCGCGGGACTGCGCAAGAGACCCAGTACTTC.